These T cell receptor beta chains were read from a single sample in a study of T cells in Graves' hyperthyroidism and ophthalmopathy. TCRdb fed the multiplex PCR reads into MiXCR, producing one record per CDR3 protein. The data contain under 300,000 distinct CDR3 sequences, 20% to 25% of them singletons. The sample consisted of blood. These receptors originate from a man younger than 40 with Graves' ophthalmopathy. CDR3s leave out the opening cysteine and the closing phenylalanine or tryptophan. Where a row states a size, it is once, few, many or the class of an expanded clone; other rows omit it.

v_gene	abundance	CDR3aa
TRBV6-1	many	ASSQLADTQY
TRBV14	few	ASSHSRSGANVLT
TRBV10-3	few	AISEYTGVMSYNEQF
TRBV11-2	many	ASSTQMIGVYEQY
TRBV14	NA	ASSQTIYDTQY
TRBV7-9	NA	ASSFPTSSYNEQF
TRBV20-1	NA	SVPAEREGRYEQY
TRBV4-1	NA	ASSHLGTSNTEAF
TRBV20-1	few	SVKGTVKGGSYEQY
TRBV28	many	ASSPPGQGGNWDYEQY
TRBV5-6	NA	ASSLTSGSWTGELF
TRBV5-5	NA	ASSLPGVNTEAF
TRBV10-3	NA	AISMAAGGDEQY
TRBV2	NA	ASNEDRDAEAF
TRBV7-9	many	ASSWTGRGNTEAF
TRBV6-1	few	ASVKGQGTYGYT
TRBV12-3/TRBV12-4	many	ASGRADTQY
TRBV20-1	NA	SATRDRVNQPQH